This record covers a single TCR beta chain. The antigen is unknown. Repertoires were generated with immunoSEQ multiplex PCR, while TCRdb's copy carries only in-frame clones and drops some. The sample gives millions of clones, about 92% of which show up once; roughly 0.13% is in the top ten. This entry is derived from a study of shared clonotypes between healthy human individuals. Trimming pared 0 bases from V and 7 bases from J, leaving 10 bases between. This CDR3 comprises 12 residues. Germline assignment: CDR1 GTSNPN and CDR2 SVGIG (reference sequence). Broader study findings: The sharing of 5% to 5.5% of naive CD4 clonotypes was seen across a handful of donors.

Naive CD4+ cells were CD45RA-selected; the remaining cells were memory. This chain connects TRBV30 to TRBJ2-7; the D is unclear. The source of this sequence is a man aged 18-30 years in good health. Sequences were obtained from naive CD4+ T cells sorted from blood. Subset specified: CD45RA+ positively selected. The CDR3 sequence: CAWSVQAREQYF. The CDR3 DNA follows: TGTGCCTGGAGTGTACAAGCGAGGGAGCAGTACTTC.